The sequence of this T cell receptor beta chain was determined in a study of blood T cell repertoires in COVID-19. Overall study: From the United States, Italy and Spain came samples of acute and convalescent COVID-19. In each case, the material was cDNA or gDNA derived from T cells, B-cell-depleted T cells, or PBMCs.

Original methodology: Cell counts per sample came from amplifying reference gene primers. Measured with immunoSEQ multiplex PCR; TCRdb has only the in-frame clones, and not every one. V and J calls plus clone size are reproduced from that table; the DNA served to infer D and trimming. The sample gives 200,000 to 250,000 clones, less than 85% of which show up once; 5.5% to 8.5% is in the top ten. The CDR3 contains 15 residues. Looked up from germline, CDR1 is SGHAT and CDR2 is FQNNGV. The germline V and J ends were trimmed by 4 bases and 6 bases, with 16 bases remaining between them. This TCR was sampled from a woman in her 70s with acute or convalescent COVID-19. The chain carries TRBV11-2 and TRBJ2-1; the D gene is possibly TRBD2 (5 bases). Specimen: peripheral blood. CDR3 protein: CASSSGVGLGNEQFF. CDR3 DNA: TGTGCCAGCAGCTCCGGGGTAGGGTTGGGCAATGAGCAGTTCTTC.